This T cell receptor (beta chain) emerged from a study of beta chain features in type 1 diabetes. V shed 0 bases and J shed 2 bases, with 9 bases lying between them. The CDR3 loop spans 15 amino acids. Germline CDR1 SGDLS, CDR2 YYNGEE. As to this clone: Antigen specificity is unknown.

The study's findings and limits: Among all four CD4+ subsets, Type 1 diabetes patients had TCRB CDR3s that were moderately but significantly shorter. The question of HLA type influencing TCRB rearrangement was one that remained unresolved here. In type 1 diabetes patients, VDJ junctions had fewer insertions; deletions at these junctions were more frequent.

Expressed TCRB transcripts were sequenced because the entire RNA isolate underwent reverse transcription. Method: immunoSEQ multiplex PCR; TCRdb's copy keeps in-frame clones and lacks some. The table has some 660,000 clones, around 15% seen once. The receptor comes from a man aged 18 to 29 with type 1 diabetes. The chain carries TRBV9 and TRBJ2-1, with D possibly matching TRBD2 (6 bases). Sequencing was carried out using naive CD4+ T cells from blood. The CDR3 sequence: CASSVETSPYNEQFF. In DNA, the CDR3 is TGTGCCAGCAGCGTAGAAACTAGCCCCTACAATGAGCAGTTCTTC.